This T cell receptor beta chain was recorded in a study of blood T cells in healthy people across ages. The use of a sample-barcoded 5' primer and a J-beta primer mix characterized a second PCR of about 7 to 12 cycles. One entry per CDR3 protein, called by TCRdb with MiXCR from the 5' RACE reads. The sample lists 700,000 to 950,000 distinct CDR3 sequences; roughly 44% were seen once. This CDR3 contains 16 residues. Per germline, CDR1 LNHDA and CDR2 SQIVND (reference sequence). The V end was cut by 4 bases, the J end by 1 base, with 16 bases between. Sequencing input: blood. This rearrangement joins TRBV19 to TRBJ2-5, with D perhaps matching TRBD1 or TRBD2 (5 bases each). The sequence came from a woman in her fifties or sixties in good health. The CDR3 loop reads CASSTLLYGTQETQYF. The CDR3 coding sequence is TGTGCCAGTAGTACCCTACTTTATGGGACCCAAGAGACCCAGTACTTC.